This entry lists 7 T cell receptor beta chains sequenced from one sample in a study of blood T cell repertoires in COVID-19. Profiling relied on immunoSEQ multiplex PCR, and the TCRdb table lists in-frame clones only, not all of them. The table lists 310,000 or so clones, 80% to 90% of them singletons. The source material was peripheral blood. The receptors originated from a man aged 45-65 years with active or convalescent COVID-19.

The V call is TRBV2, the J call TRBJ2-2; D may be TRBD1 (6 bases). The CDR3 loop spans 15 amino acids. Germline CDR1 reads SNHLY; CDR2 reads FYNNEI. V lost 3 bases, J lost 2 bases, and 10 bases lay in between. CDR3 sequence: CASSEQGPNTGELFF. In DNA form, the CDR3 reads TGTGCCAGCAGTGAGCAGGGGCCTAACACCGGGGAGCTGTTTTTT.

This clone was observed a few times. The chain links TRBV7-9 to TRBJ1-2, with 7 bases matching TRBD1. The CDR3 extends over 14 amino acids. Germline-derived CDR1 and CDR2 are SEHNR and FQNEAQ (reference sequence). Germline trimming cut 5 bases from V and 6 bases from J; bases unmatched to any gene: 9. CDR3 sequence reads: CASSLDRDWDGYTF. CDR3 DNA: TGTGCCAGCAGCCTTGACAGGGACTGGGATGGCTACACCTTC.

This clone was counted once. The V and J genes are TRBV7-8 and TRBJ1-5, with a tentative D call TRBD1 (5 bases). Trimming took 1 base from V and 10 from J, leaving 8 bases between them. CDR1 SGHVS and CDR2 FQNEAQ come from the germline V gene. The CDR3 has 12 amino acids. CDR3 sequence: CASSLDQGPQHF. For the CDR3, the DNA is TGTGCCAGCAGCTTAGACCAGGGTCCCCAGCATTTT.

The chain couples TRBV2 to TRBJ2-7; 7 bases match TRBD1. Unmatched junction bases numbered 7, after V lost 4 bases and J lost 4 bases. From germline, CDR1 is SNHLY and CDR2 FYNNEI. The CDR3 runs 14 residues. The CDR3 DNA follows: TGTGCCAGCAGTGTATTAGGCAGGGGGTACGAGCAGTACTTC. Translated: CASSVLGRGYEQYF.

The V call is TRBV5-6, the J call TRBJ2-7, with TRBD1 as a possible D gene (6 bases). Per germline, CDR1 SGHDT and CDR2 YYEEEE. This CDR3 is built from 14 residues. The germline V and J ends were trimmed by 3 bases and 1 base, with 11 bases remaining between them. The CDR3 DNA sequence: TGTGCCAGCAGCTCCATACAGGGATCCTACGAGCAGTACTTC. Its protein is CASSSIQGSYEQYF.

This clone appeared once. The chain combines TRBV5-1 with TRBJ1-1; TRBD1 matches 12 bases. CDR1 SGHRS and CDR2 YFSETQ come from the germline V gene. The CDR3 has 16 residues. Trimming removed 2 bases from V and 5 bases from J; junction bases left unmatched: 7. CDR3 sequence: CASSFEGQGAGTEAFF. In DNA, the CDR3 is TGCGCCAGCAGCTTTGAGGGACAGGGGGCGGGAACTGAAGCTTTCTTT.

The chain uses TRBV18 and TRBJ1-2, with 7 bases aligning to TRBD1. Germline lookup yields CDR1 KGHSH and CDR2 LQKENI. CDR3 length: 14 residues. J gave up 2 bases and V 4 bases, and 4 bases lay outside the gene matches. The CDR3 region is CASSRDSLNYGYTF. For the CDR3, the DNA is TGTGCCAGCTCACGGGACAGCTTGAACTATGGCTACACCTTC. Using reference TRBV18 and TRBJ1-2 for the parts outside the CDR3, the full variable domain is NAGVMQNPRHLVRRRGQEARLRCSPMKGHSHVYWYRQLPEEGLKFMVYLQKENIIDESGMPKERFSAEFPKEGPSILRIQQVVRGDSAAYFCASSRDSLNYGYTFGSGTRLTVV.